These T cell receptor beta chains were read from a single sample in a study of shared clonotypes between healthy human individuals. Method: immunoSEQ multiplex PCR; TCRdb's copy keeps in-frame clones and lacks some. The table has roughly 550,000 clones, nearly 97% seen once. The specimen sequenced was naive CD8+ T cells sorted from blood. These receptors were collected from a woman in her 30s in good health. CDR3s include the opening cysteine and the closing phenylalanine or tryptophan. The order of the fields is D gene, J gene, clone size, V gene, CDR3 protein, CDR3 DNA. D genes are given only for firm matches. Size is omitted from some rows. Given values are once, few, many or a class for expanded clones.

>NA|TRBJ1-1|once|TRBV2
CASNRDIEAFF
TGTGCCAGCAACAGGGACATTGAAGCTTTCTTT
>NA|TRBJ1-1|NA|TRBV5-1
CASSLTGTEAFF
TGCGCCAGCAGCTTAACCGGCACTGAAGCTTTCTTT
>TRBD1|TRBJ1-1|NA|TRBV7-9
CASSHTKGAVGNTEAFF
TGTGCCAGCAGCCATACTAAGGGGGCGGTGGGAAACACTGAAGCTTTCTTT
>TRBD1|TRBJ1-1|NA|TRBV30
CAWSYSGGDEKAFF
TGTGCCTGGAGTTATTCAGGGGGCGACGAAAAAGCTTTCTTT
>TRBD1|TRBJ2-7|NA|TRBV11-2
CASSLTGTEPYEQYF
TGTGCCAGCAGCCTAACCGGGACAGAACCTTACGAGCAGTACTTC
>TRBD2|TRBJ2-3|NA|TRBV4-1
CASSPSGSGTDTQYF
TGCGCCAGCAGCCCTAGCGGGAGTGGCACAGATACGCAGTATTTT
>NA|TRBJ1-3|once|TRBV6-1
CASSEVGSGNTIYF
TGTGCCAGCAGTGAAGTCGGCTCTGGAAACACCATATATTTT
>NA|TRBJ2-4|NA|TRBV5-6
CASSFSSAKNIQYF
TGTGCCAGCAGCTTTTCTTCCGCCAAAAACATTCAGTACTTC
>NA|TRBJ1-2|NA|TRBV19
CASDTGYSGYTF
TGTGCCAGTGATACAGGGTACTCTGGCTACACCTTC
>TRBD1|TRBJ2-7|once|TRBV27
CASSRSQGAFLSYEQYF
TGTGCCAGCAGTCGTTCCCAGGGGGCATTTTTAAGCTACGAGCAGTACTTC
>NA|TRBJ2-3|NA|TRBV10-2
CASSETDTQYF
TGCGCCAGCAGTGAGACGGATACGCAGTATTTT
>NA|TRBJ2-7|NA|TRBV6-1
CASSEPAGTPHEQYF
TGTGCCAGCAGTGAACCGGCGGGAACTCCCCACGAGCAGTACTTC
>NA|TRBJ2-3|NA|TRBV30
CAWIRGADTQYF
TGTGCCTGGATCAGGGGCGCAGATACGCAGTATTTT
>TRBD2|TRBJ2-7|NA|TRBV28
CASSLGGEGNEQYF
TGTGCCAGCAGTTTGGGCGGGGAGGGAAACGAGCAGTACTTC
>NA|TRBJ2-3|once|TRBV27
CASSLLLGRRGPDTQYF
TGTGCCAGCAGTTTACTCTTGGGGCGGCGTGGCCCAGATACGCAGTATTTT
>NA|TRBJ1-1|NA|TRBV5-1
CASSFSGSVSDTEAFF
TGCGCCAGCAGCTTTTCGGGGTCTGTCTCGGACACTGAAGCTTTCTTT
>TRBD1|TRBJ2-5|NA|TRBV7-9
CASSTGTAQETQYF
TGTGCCAGCAGCACTGGGACAGCACAAGAGACCCAGTACTTC
>NA|TRBJ2-5|NA|TRBV27
CASSGLAGETQYF
TGTGCCAGCAGTGGTCTAGCTGGAGAGACCCAGTACTTC
>TRBD1|TRBJ2-7|once|TRBV29-1
CSVVTGVEQYF
TGCAGCGTCGTTACAGGGGTAGAGCAGTACTTC
>TRBD2|TRBJ2-2|NA|TRBV5-5
CASSFSGRGNTGELFF
TGTGCCAGCAGCTTTAGCGGGAGAGGGAACACCGGGGAGCTGTTTTTT
>TRBD2|TRBJ2-1|NA|TRBV7-2
CASNFGAGGPYEQFF
TGTGCCAGCAACTTTGGAGCGGGAGGGCCCTATGAGCAGTTCTTC
>NA|TRBJ2-7|NA|TRBV7-6
CASSLDWGSEQYF
TGTGCCAGCAGCTTAGACTGGGGGTCGGAGCAGTACTTC
>NA|TRBJ2-1|NA|TRBV28
CASSPGMTAYNEQFF
TGTGCCAGCAGCCCCGGGATGACTGCCTACAATGAGCAGTTCTTC
>NA|TRBJ1-2|NA|TRBV7-6
CASSLGGGYGYTF
TGTGCCAGCAGCTTAGGGGGGGGCTATGGCTACACCTTC
>NA|TRBJ1-5|NA|TRBV19
CASSIAGHQPQHF
TGTGCCAGTAGTATTGCAGGGCATCAGCCCCAGCATTTT
>NA|TRBJ2-7|NA|TRBV30
CAAPGLLSYEQYF
TGTGCCGCACCGGGACTTTTATCCTACGAGCAGTACTTC
>NA|TRBJ2-6|NA|TRBV7-9
CASSLVVTPGANVLTF
TGTGCCAGCAGCTTAGTGGTCACCCCTGGGGCCAACGTCCTGACTTTC
>NA|TRBJ2-5|NA|TRBV4-1
CASSSSGWETQYF
TGCGCCAGCAGCTCAAGCGGGTGGGAGACCCAGTACTTC
>NA|TRBJ2-7|NA|TRBV5-5
CASSLLLHSYEQYF
TGTGCCAGCAGCTTGTTGCTGCACTCCTACGAGCAGTACTTC
>TRBD2|TRBJ2-7|NA|TRBV2
CASSEWRTSGSYEQYF
TGTGCCAGCAGTGAGTGGAGGACTAGCGGGAGTTACGAGCAGTACTTC
>NA|TRBJ1-2|NA|TRBV19
CASSIPHVYYGYTF
TGTGCCAGTAGTATACCCCACGTGTACTATGGCTACACCTTC
>TRBD2|TRBJ2-1|NA|TRBV19
CASSHVAGDNYNEQFF
TGTGCCAGTAGCCACGTAGCGGGAGATAACTACAATGAGCAGTTCTTC
>NA|TRBJ2-7|NA|TRBV9
CASSVEERAGSVDF
TGTGCCAGCAGCGTAGAGGAGCGGGCGGGGAGCGTGGACTTC
>TRBD2|TRBJ2-3|NA|TRBV30
CAWSVLAGMDTQYF
TGCGCCTGGAGTGTCCTAGCGGGAATGGATACGCAGTATTTT
>NA|TRBJ1-5|NA|TRBV28
CASSFWGSNQPQHF
TGTGCCAGCAGTTTTTGGGGGAGCAATCAGCCCCAGCATTTT
>NA|TRBJ2-7|NA|TRBV6-1
CASSEERGLAGLNEQYF
TGTGCCAGCAGTGAAGAGAGAGGGCTGGCAGGGCTGAACGAGCAGTACTTC
>TRBD1|TRBJ2-1|NA|TRBV7-9
CASSPDRAGGHNEQFF
TGTGCCAGCAGCCCCGATAGGGCAGGGGGACACAATGAGCAGTTCTTC
>NA|TRBJ1-5|few|TRBV28
CASSQPPYREDSFNQPQHF
TGTGCCAGCAGCCAACCCCCCTACAGGGAAGACTCCTTCAATCAGCCCCAGCATTTT
>NA|TRBJ2-7|NA|TRBV19
CASSIAASYEQYF
TGTGCCAGTAGTATTGCGGCGTCCTACGAGCAGTACTTC
>TRBD1|TRBJ2-7|NA|TRBV4-1
CASSYRDRGREEQYF
TGCGCCAGCAGTTACCGGGACAGGGGGCGCGAAGAGCAGTACTTC
>TRBD2|TRBJ2-7|NA|TRBV28
CASSLAGTSYEQYF
TGTGCCAGCAGTCTAGCGGGAACTAGCTACGAGCAGTACTTC
>NA|TRBJ2-2|NA|TRBV19
CASSITGALTGELFF
TGTGCCAGTAGTATAACGGGGGCCCTCACCGGGGAGCTGTTTTTT
>NA|TRBJ2-7|NA|TRBV10-2
CASSSFEQYF
TGCGCCAGCAGTTCCTTCGAGCAGTACTTC
>TRBD1|TRBJ1-2|NA|TRBV5-6
CASAWDRGPGYTF
TGTGCCAGCGCTTGGGACAGGGGGCCTGGCTACACCTTC
>NA|TRBJ2-1|NA|TRBV2
CQGGEQFF
TGTCAGGGGGGTGAGCAGTTCTTC
>TRBD1|TRBJ1-1|NA|TRBV2
CASEGVPGTGGIEAFF
TGTGCCAGCGAGGGGGTCCCCGGGACAGGGGGCATTGAAGCTTTCTTT
>TRBD2|TRBJ2-5|NA|TRBV5-6
CASVAGLAREEQYF
TGTGCCAGCGTAGCGGGACTAGCTCGAGAGGAGCAGTACTTC
>NA|TRBJ2-7|NA|TRBV19
CASSAAGSSYEQYF
TGTGCCAGTAGTGCCGCGGGTTCCTCCTACGAGCAGTACTTC
>NA|TRBJ1-3|NA|TRBV27
CASSLIVGNTIYF
TGTGCCAGCAGTTTAATTGTCGGAAACACCATATATTTT
>NA|TRBJ2-7|NA|TRBV9
CASSPGRGASYEQYF
TGTGCCAGCAGCCCAGGGCGGGGCGCCTCCTACGAGCAGTACTTC
>TRBD1|TRBJ2-7|NA|TRBV5-1
CARDQLRAGQGSYEQYF
TGCGCCAGGGATCAACTCAGAGCGGGACAGGGTTCCTACGAGCAGTACTTC
>NA|TRBJ2-1|NA|TRBV7-9
CASSEPAYNEQFF
TGTGCCAGCAGCGAGCCGGCCTACAATGAGCAGTTCTTC